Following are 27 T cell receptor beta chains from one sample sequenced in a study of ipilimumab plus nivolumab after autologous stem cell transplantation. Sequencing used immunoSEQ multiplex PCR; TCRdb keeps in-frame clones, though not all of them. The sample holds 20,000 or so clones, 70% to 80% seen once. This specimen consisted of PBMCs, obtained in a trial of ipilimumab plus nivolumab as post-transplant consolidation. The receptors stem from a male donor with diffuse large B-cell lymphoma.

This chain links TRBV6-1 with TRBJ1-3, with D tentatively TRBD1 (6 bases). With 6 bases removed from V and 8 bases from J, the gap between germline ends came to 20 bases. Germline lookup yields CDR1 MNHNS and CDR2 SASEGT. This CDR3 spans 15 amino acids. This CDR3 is CASSGRWGPGDTIYF. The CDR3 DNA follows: TGTGCCAGCAGCGGCCGGTGGGGGCCCGGGGACACCATATATTTT.

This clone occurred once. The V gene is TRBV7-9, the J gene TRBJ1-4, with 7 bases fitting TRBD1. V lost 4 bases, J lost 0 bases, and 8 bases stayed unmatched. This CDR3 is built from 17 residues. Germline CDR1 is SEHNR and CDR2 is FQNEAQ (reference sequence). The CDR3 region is CASSSSLQGATNEKLFF. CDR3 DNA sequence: TGTGCCAGCAGCTCGTCTCTTCAGGGGGCAACTAATGAAAAACTGTTTTTT. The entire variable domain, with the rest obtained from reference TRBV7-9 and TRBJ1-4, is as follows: DTGVSQNPRHKITKRGQNVTFRCDPISEHNRLYWYRQTLGQGPEFLTYFQNEAQLEKSRLLSDRFSAERPKGSFSTLEIQRTEQGDSAMYLCASSSSLQGATNEKLFFGSGTQLSVL.

CDR3 protein: CASSQDTGSGANVLTF. DNA for the CDR3: TGTGCCAGCAGCCAAGATACGGGGTCTGGGGCCAACGTCCTGACTTTC. V gene TRBV4-2 combines with J gene TRBJ2-6, with D possibly being TRBD2 (5 bases). The CDR3 is made up of 16 amino acids. Trimming removed 0 bases at V and 1 base at J, with 7 bases between. Per the germline V gene, CDR1 is LGHNA and CDR2 is YNFKEQ.

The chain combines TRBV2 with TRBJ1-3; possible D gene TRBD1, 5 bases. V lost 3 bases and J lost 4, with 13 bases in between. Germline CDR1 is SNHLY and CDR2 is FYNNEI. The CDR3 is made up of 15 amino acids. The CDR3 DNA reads TGTGCCAGCAGTGATAGAGGGGCAGGAGGAAACACCATATATTTT. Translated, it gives CASSDRGAGGNTIYF. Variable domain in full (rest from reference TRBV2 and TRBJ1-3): EPEVTQTPSHQVTQMGQEVILRCVPISNHLYFYWYRQILGQKVEFLVSFYNNEISEKSEIFDDQFSVERPDGSNFTLKIRSTKLEDSAMYFCASSDRGAGGNTIYFGEGSWLTVV.

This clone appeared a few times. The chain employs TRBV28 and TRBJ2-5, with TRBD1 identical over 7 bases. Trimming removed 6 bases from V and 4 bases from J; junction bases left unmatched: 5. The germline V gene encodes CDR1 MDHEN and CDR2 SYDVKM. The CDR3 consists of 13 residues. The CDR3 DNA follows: TGTGCCAGCAGGCCACAGGGGAGAGAGACCCAGTACTTC. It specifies CASRPQGRETQYF.

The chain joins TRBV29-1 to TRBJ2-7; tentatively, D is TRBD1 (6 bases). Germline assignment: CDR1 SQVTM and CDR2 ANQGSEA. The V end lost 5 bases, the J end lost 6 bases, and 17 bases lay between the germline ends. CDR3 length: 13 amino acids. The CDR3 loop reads CSVSPGQKREQYF. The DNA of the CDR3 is TGCAGCGTTTCACCGGGACAAAAACGCGAGCAGTACTTC.

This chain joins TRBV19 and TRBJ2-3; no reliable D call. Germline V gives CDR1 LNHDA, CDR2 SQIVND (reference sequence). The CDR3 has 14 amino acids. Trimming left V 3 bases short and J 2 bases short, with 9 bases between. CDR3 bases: TGTGCCAGTAGTATCCCTTGGGACACAGATACGCAGTATTTT. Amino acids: CASSIPWDTDTQYF. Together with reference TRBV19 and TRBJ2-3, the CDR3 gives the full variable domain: DGGITQSPKYLFRKEGQNVTLSCEQNLNHDAMYWYRQDPGQGLRLIYYSQIVNDFQKGDIAEGYSVSREKKESFPLTVTSAQKNPTAFYLCASSIPWDTDTQYFGPGTRLTVL.

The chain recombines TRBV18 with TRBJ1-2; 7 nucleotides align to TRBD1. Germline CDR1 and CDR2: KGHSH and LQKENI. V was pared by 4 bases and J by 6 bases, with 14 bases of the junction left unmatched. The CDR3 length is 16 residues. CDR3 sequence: CASSHNVGLTGDGYTF. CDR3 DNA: TGTGCCAGCTCACATAACGTGGGATTAACAGGGGATGGCTACACCTTC. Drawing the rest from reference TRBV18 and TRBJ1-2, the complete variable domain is NAGVMQNPRHLVRRRGQEARLRCSPMKGHSHVYWYRQLPEEGLKFMVYLQKENIIDESGMPKERFSAEFPKEGPSILRIQQVVRGDSAAYFCASSHNVGLTGDGYTFGSGTRLTVV.

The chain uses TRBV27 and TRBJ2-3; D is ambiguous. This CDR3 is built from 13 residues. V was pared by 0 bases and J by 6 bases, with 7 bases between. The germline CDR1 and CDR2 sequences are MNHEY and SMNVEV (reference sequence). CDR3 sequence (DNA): TGTGCCAGCAGTTTATCGTATCGGGATACGCAGTATTTT. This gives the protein CASSLSYRDTQYF.

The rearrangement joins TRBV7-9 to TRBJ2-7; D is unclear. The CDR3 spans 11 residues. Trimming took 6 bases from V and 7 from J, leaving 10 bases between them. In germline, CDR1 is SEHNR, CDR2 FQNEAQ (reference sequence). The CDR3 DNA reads TGTGCCAGCAGTTTAACGTGGGAGCAGTACTTC. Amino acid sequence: CASSLTWEQYF.

The CDR3 nucleotides are TGTGCCAGCAGTCCGGATTCCGAGTCCGGGGAGCTGTTTTTT. Its translation: CASSPDSESGELFF. This chain connects TRBV6-8 to TRBJ2-2; D is unresolved. Germline V gene data show CDR1 as MNHGY and CDR2 as SAAAGT. This CDR3 spans 14 amino acids. Trimming cost V 5 bases and J 6 bases, with 13 bases left between them.

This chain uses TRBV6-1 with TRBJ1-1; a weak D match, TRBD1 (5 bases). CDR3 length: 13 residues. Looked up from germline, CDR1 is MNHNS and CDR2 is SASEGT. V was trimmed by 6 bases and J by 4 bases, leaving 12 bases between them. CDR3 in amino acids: CASSPGGVTEAFF. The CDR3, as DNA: TGTGCCAGCAGCCCCGGGGGGGTCACTGAAGCTTTCTTT.

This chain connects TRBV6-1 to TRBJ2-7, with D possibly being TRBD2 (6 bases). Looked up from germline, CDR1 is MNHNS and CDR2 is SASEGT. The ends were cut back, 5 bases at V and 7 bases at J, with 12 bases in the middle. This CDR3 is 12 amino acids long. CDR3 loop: CASSRTTWEQYF. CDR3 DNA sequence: TGTGCCAGCAGTAGGACTACTTGGGAGCAGTACTTC.

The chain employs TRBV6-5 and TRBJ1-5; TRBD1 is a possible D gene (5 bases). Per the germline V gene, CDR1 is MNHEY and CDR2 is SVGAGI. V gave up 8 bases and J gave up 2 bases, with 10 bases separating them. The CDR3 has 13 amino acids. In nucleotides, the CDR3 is TGTGCCAGCCAAACGGGGCGCAATCAGCCCCAGCATTTT. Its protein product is CASQTGRNQPQHF.

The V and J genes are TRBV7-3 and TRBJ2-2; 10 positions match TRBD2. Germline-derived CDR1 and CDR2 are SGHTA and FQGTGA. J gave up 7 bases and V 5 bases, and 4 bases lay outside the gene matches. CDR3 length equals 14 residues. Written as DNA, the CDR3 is TGTGCCAGCAGCCAACTAGCGGGGTACGGGGAGCTGTTTTTT. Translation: CASSQLAGYGELFF.

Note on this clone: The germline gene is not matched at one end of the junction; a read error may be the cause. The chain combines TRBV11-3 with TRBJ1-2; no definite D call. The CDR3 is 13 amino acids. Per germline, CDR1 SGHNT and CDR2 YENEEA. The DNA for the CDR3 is TGTGCCAGCAGCTTAGCCCCCACCTATCGCTACACCTTC. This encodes CASSLAPTYRYTF.

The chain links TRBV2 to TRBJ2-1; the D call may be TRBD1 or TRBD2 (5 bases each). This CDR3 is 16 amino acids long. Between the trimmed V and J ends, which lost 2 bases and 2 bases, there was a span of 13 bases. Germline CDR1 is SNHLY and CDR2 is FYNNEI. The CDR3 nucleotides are TGTGCCAGCAGTGAATTCAGGGACCAAACCTACAATGAGCAGTTCTTC. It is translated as CASSEFRDQTYNEQFF.

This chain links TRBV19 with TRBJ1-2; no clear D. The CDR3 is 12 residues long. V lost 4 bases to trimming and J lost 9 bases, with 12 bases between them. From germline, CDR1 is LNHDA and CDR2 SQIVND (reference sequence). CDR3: CASSTNGVSYTF. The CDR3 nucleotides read TGTGCCAGTAGTACTAACGGTGTTAGCTACACCTTC.

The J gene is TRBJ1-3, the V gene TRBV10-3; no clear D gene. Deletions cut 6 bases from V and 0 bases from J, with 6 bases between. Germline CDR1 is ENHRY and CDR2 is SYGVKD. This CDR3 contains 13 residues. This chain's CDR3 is CAISPPSGNTIYF. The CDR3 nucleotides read TGTGCCATCAGCCCCCCCTCTGGAAACACCATATATTTT.

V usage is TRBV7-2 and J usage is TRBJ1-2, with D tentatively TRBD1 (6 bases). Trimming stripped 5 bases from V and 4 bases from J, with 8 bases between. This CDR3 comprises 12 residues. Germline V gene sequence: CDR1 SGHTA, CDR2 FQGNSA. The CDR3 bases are TGTGCCAGCAGCGAGGACAGCTATGGCTACACCTTC. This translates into CASSEDSYGYTF.

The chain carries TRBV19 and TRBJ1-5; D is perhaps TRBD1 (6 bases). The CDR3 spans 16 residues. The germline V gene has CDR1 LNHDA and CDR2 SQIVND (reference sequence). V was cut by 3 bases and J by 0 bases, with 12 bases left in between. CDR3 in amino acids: CASSMRQGLSNQPQHF. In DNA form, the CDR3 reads TGTGCCAGTAGTATGCGGCAGGGGCTTAGCAATCAGCCCCAGCATTTT.

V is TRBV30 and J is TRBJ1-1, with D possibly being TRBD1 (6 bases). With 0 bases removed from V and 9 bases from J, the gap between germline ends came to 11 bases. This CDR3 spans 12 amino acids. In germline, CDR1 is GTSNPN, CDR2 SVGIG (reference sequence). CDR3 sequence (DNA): TGTGCCTGGAGTGTGGGGGACATCAAAGCTTTCTTT. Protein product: CAWSVGDIKAFF.

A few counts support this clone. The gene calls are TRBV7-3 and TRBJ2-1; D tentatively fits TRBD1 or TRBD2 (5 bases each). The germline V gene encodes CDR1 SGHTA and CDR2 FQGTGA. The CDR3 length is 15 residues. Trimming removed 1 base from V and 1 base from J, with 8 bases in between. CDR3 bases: TGTGCCAGCAGCTTAAATGGGGGTTCCTACAATGAGCAGTTCTTC. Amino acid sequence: CASSLNGGSYNEQFF.

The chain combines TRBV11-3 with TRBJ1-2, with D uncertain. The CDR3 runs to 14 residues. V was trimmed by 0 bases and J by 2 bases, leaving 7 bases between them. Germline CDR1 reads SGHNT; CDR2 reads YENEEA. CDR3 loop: CASSLDPRNYGYTF. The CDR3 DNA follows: TGTGCCAGCAGCTTAGATCCGAGAAACTATGGCTACACCTTC.

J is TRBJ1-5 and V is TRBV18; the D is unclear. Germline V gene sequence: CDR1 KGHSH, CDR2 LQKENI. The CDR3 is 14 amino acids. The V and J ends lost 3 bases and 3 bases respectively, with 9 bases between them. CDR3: CASSPTYDNQPQHF. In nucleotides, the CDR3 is TGTGCCAGCTCACCCACTTATGACAATCAGCCCCAGCATTTT.

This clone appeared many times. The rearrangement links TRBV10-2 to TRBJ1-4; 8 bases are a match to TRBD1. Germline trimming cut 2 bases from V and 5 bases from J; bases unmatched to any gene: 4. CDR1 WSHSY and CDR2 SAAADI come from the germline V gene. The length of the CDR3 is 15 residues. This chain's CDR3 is CASSERTGMNEKLFF. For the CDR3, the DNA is TGCGCCAGCAGTGAGCGGACAGGGATGAATGAAAAACTGTTTTTT.

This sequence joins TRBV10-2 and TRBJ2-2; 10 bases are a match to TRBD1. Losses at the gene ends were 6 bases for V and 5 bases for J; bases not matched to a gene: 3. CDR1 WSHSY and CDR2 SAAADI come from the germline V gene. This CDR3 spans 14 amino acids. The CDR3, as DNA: TGCGCCAGCAGGACAGGGGGCCGAACCGGGGAGCTGTTTTTT. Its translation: CASRTGGRTGELFF.